These T cell receptor beta chains were read from a single sample in a study of blood T cell repertoires in COVID-19. Clones were sequenced by immunoSEQ multiplex PCR, and TCRdb holds only the in-frame ones, with some missing. The top ten clones hold 7.9% of a sample with around 99,000 clones, 65% to 90% of them seen once. The sample was peripheral blood. The receptors derive from a woman aged 80 or older with active or convalescent COVID-19. CDR3s include the opening cysteine and the closing phenylalanine or tryptophan. The D gene is left open where the match is weak. Size tells how often a clone was seen (once, few, many) or the class of an expanded clone, and some rows leave it out.

TRBV2	TRBJ2-3	NA	NA	TGTGCCAGCAGTGACAGGGGGGCTGGAGATACGCAGTATTTT	CASSDRGAGDTQYF
TRBV27	TRBJ2-3	NA	NA	TGTGCCAGCATGGAGGATAGGCGACCAGATACGCAGTATTTT	CASMEDRRPDTQYF
TRBV2	TRBJ2-7	once	NA	TGTGCCAGCAGGGGGGGACAGACTATCTACGAGCAGTACTTC	CASRGGQTIYEQYF
TRBV5-1	TRBJ2-1	NA	TRBD2	TGCGCCAGCAGCCTATTAGCGGGAGCAAGGAATGAGCAGTTCTTC	CASSLLAGARNEQFF
TRBV6-6	TRBJ2-5	once	NA	TGTGCCAGCACCAAACTGGGGGGGGGCTTCGAGACCCAGTACTTC	CASTKLGGGFETQYF
TRBV6-2/TRBV6-3	TRBJ1-1	NA	NA	TGTGCCAGCAGTTATCAGGCGTTTGGAAACTCTGAAGCTTTCTTT	CASSYQAFGNSEAFF
TRBV5-1	TRBJ2-1	NA	NA	TGCGCCAGCAGCTTGTGGGGGGGCTTGAGTTCCTACAATGAGCAGTTCTTC	CASSLWGGLSSYNEQFF
TRBV4-1	TRBJ1-4	NA	TRBD1	TGCGCCAGCAGCCAAGATTTGGGACAGGGGGCGTGGGCTAATGAAAAACTGTTTTTT	CASSQDLGQGAWANEKLFF
TRBV6-4	TRBJ2-7	NA	TRBD2	TGTGCCAGCAGTTTAGCGGGACCCTTCTACGAGCAGTACTTC	CASSLAGPFYEQYF
TRBV7-9	TRBJ1-4	NA	TRBD1	TGTGCCAGCAGCTTCCAGGGGGCCGGTGAAAAACTGTTTTTT	CASSFQGAGEKLFF
TRBV6-5	TRBJ1-6	NA	TRBD1	TGTGCCAGCAGCCGCACGAGGGACAGAGATTCACCCCTCCACTTT	CASSRTRDRDSPLHF
TRBV10-1	TRBJ1-2	few	NA	TGCGCCAGCAGTGACAGGGTCGGTGATGGCTACACCTTC	CASSDRVGDGYTF
TRBV28	TRBJ1-2	NA	TRBD1	TGTGCCAGCAGGCAACAGGGGCAGGACTATGGCTACACCTTC	CASRQQGQDYGYTF
TRBV5-5	TRBJ2-7	NA	NA	TGTGCCAGCAGCTTTGCAGGGCCCGATGTGGGGGAGCAGTACTTC	CASSFAGPDVGEQYF
TRBV28	TRBJ1-6	NA	NA	TGTGCCAGCAGTTCCCCGGGGGTAAATTCACCCCTCCACTTT	CASSSPGVNSPLHF
TRBV19	TRBJ1-4	NA	NA	TGTGCCAGTAGTAGAATGACCAGTTTAACTAATAAAAAACTGTTTTTT	CASSRMTSLTNKKLFF
TRBV4-2	TRBJ1-5	NA	TRBD1	TGTGCCAGCAGCCACGGACAGGGGGAGCCCCAGCATTTT	CASSHGQGEPQHF
TRBV6-5	TRBJ2-7	NA	NA	TGTGCCAGCAGTTACGTGCGGGCCTCTCTCTACGAGCAGTACTTC	CASSYVRASLYEQYF
TRBV2	TRBJ1-5	NA	NA	TGTGCCAGCAGTGTCTTCAGATTAAATAGCAATCAGCCCCAGCATTTT	CASSVFRLNSNQPQHF
TRBV12-3/TRBV12-4	TRBJ2-5	once	NA	TGTGCCAGCAGCCCACCGTCAGGGACCCAGTACTTC	CASSPPSGTQYF
TRBV7-9	TRBJ1-1	NA	NA	TGTGCCAGCAGCTTTCAGTCTGCTGAAGCTTTCTTT	CASSFQSAEAFF
TRBV6-1	TRBJ1-5	once	NA	TGTGCCAGCAGTGACCACAGGGTGGGGAATCAGCCCCAGCATTTT	CASSDHRVGNQPQHF
TRBV29-1	TRBJ2-5	NA	NA	TGCAGCGTTGAGGCGTTAGGGGAAGAGACCCAGTACTTC	CSVEALGEETQYF
TRBV28	TRBJ2-3	NA	TRBD2	TGTGCCGGGAAGGGGCTAGCGGGCTCCACAGATACGCAGTATTTT	CAGKGLAGSTDTQYF
TRBV5-4	TRBJ1-2	NA	NA	TGTGCCAGCAGCTTGGTTTCAGGTGCCACCGGCTACACCTTC	CASSLVSGATGYTF
TRBV5-5	TRBJ2-5	NA	TRBD2	TGTGCCAGCAGCCCTTGGGGTGTTAGCGGGAGCAAGACCCAGTACTTC	CASSPWGVSGSKTQYF
TRBV23-1	TRBJ2-7	NA	NA	TGCGCCAGCAGTCAGGGCAGGTTCTCCTACGAGCAGTACTTC	CASSQGRFSYEQYF